These 22 T cell receptor beta chains were sequenced from one sample in a study of blood T cell repertoires in COVID-19. The data were produced by immunoSEQ multiplex PCR, yet TCRdb's version contains in-frame clones alone and is incomplete. The data hold some 170,000 clones, with 76% observed a single time. The sample was peripheral blood. These receptors came from a woman aged 45-65 years with active or convalescent COVID-19.

The chain couples TRBV6-5 to TRBJ1-1; no clear D. The germline V gene has CDR1 MNHEY and CDR2 SVGAGI. The CDR3 spans 12 residues. The V end lost 6 bases, the J end lost 3 bases, and 8 bases lay between the germline ends. The CDR3 loop is CASRAADTEAFF. CDR3 nucleotides: TGTGCCAGCAGGGCGGCGGACACTGAAGCTTTCTTT.

V gene TRBV5-5 combines with J gene TRBJ1-4, with 7 bases lining up with TRBD1. In germline, CDR1 is SGHKS, CDR2 YYEKEE (reference sequence). V shed 5 bases, J shed 7 bases, and the junction held 8 bases outside the gene matches. This CDR3 is 14 amino acids long. The CDR3 DNA sequence: TGTGCCAGCAGTCAACGGGCAGGGGGTGAAAAACTGTTTTTT. Amino acid sequence: CASSQRAGGEKLFF.

This rearrangement joins TRBV7-8 to TRBJ2-7, with 7 bases fitting TRBD1. The CDR3 extends over 15 amino acids. CDR1 and CDR2 from the germline V gene are SGHVS and FQNEAQ. V shed 3 bases, J shed 7 bases, and the junction held 12 bases outside the gene matches. The CDR3 region is CASSFLGTVRREQYF. The DNA for the CDR3 is TGTGCCAGCAGCTTCCTCGGGACAGTCAGAAGGGAGCAGTACTTC.

The chain uses TRBV5-1 and TRBJ2-1, with D tentatively TRBD2 (5 bases). CDR1 and CDR2 from the germline V gene are SGHRS and YFSETQ. The CDR3 is made up of 13 amino acids. Trimming shortened V by 5 bases and J by 7 bases, and 13 bases separated the two germline ends. CDR3 nucleotide sequence: TGCGCCAGCAGTGAAGTAACGGGGAATGAGCAGTTCTTC. Translating gives CASSEVTGNEQFF.

The chain carries TRBV3-1 (or the pseudogene TRBV3-2) and TRBJ2-5; D is possibly TRBD1 (5 bases). The germline V gene has CDR1 LGHDT and CDR2 YNNKEL (reference sequence). This CDR3 is 13 amino acids long. The V gene lost 6 bases and the J gene lost 3 bases, with 11 bases spanning the gap. The CDR3 bases are TGTGCCAGCAGGAGCAGGGTGGAAGAGACCCAGTACTTC. Its translation: CASRSRVEETQYF.

The chain couples TRBV25-1 to TRBJ2-1; D may be TRBD1 (6 bases). This CDR3 comprises 13 residues. V dropped 0 bases and J dropped 8 bases, with 8 bases sitting between them. Germline V CDR1 and CDR2: MGHDK, SYGVNS. In DNA, the CDR3 is TGTGCCAGCAGTGAATATGGGGGCCATGAGCAGTTCTTC. Protein: CASSEYGGHEQFF.

The J gene is TRBJ2-2, the V gene TRBV15, with D perhaps matching TRBD2 (5 bases). The germline CDR1 and CDR2 sequences are LNHNV and YYDKDF (reference sequence). This CDR3 spans 13 amino acids. V lost 4 bases and J lost 8, with 11 bases in between. CDR3: CATSIVASGELFF. The CDR3 DNA reads TGTGCCACCAGCATTGTAGCGAGTGGGGAGCTGTTTTTT.

The V call is TRBV19, the J call TRBJ1-2; TRBD1 might be the D (6 bases). This CDR3 has 14 amino acids. V was clipped by 2 bases and J by 4 bases, with 11 bases between them. Germline CDR1 reads LNHDA; CDR2 reads SQIVND (reference sequence). The chain's CDR3 is CASSILGAGYGYTF. CDR3 coding DNA: TGTGCCAGTAGTATATTGGGGGCGGGCTATGGCTACACCTTC.

V usage is TRBV11-2 and J usage is TRBJ2-6, with D hard to call. This CDR3 spans 18 amino acids. The V gene lost 0 bases and the J gene lost 2 bases, with 14 bases spanning the gap. CDR1 is SGHAT, CDR2 FQNNGV, per germline. The CDR3 here is CASSLDPLHRAGANVLTF. CDR3 DNA sequence: TGTGCCAGCAGCTTAGATCCCCTCCACCGGGCTGGGGCCAACGTCCTGACTTTC.

Comment on this clone: Other DNA sequences in this specimen translate into the identical CDR3. J is TRBJ1-2 and V is TRBV28, with 7 bases that match TRBD1. This CDR3 is 13 amino acids long. Trimming removed 6 bases from V and 2 bases from J; junction bases left unmatched: 3. The V gene's germline CDR1 is MDHEN and CDR2 SYDVKM. The CDR3 coding sequence is TGTGCCAGCAGCCTGGGACAGAACTATGGCTACACCTTC. It specifies CASSLGQNYGYTF.

The sample holds a few counts of this clone. The V call is TRBV5-1, the J call TRBJ1-2; D is uncertain. The germline CDR1 and CDR2 sequences are SGHRS and YFSETQ. The CDR3 sequence is 15 residues long. V was clipped by 2 bases and J by 2 bases, with 13 bases between them. CDR3 amino acids: CASSFNGEINYGYTF. Here the CDR3 DNA reads TGCGCCAGCAGCTTCAACGGAGAAATCAACTATGGCTACACCTTC.

V is TRBV11-1 and J is TRBJ2-7, with 9 nucleotides matching TRBD1. J gave up 3 bases and V 6 bases, and 9 bases lay outside the gene matches. CDR3 length: 15 amino acids. Germline CDR1 SGHAT, CDR2 FQDESV (reference sequence). The CDR3 here is CASSRPGQGYYEQYF. DNA for the CDR3: TGTGCCAGCAGTCGACCGGGACAGGGATACTACGAGCAGTACTTC.

V is TRBV7-2 and J is TRBJ2-5; D possibly corresponds to TRBD1 (7 bases). Trimming took 5 bases from V and 5 from J, leaving 18 bases between them. The germline gives CDR1 SGHTA, CDR2 FQGNSA. The CDR3 sequence is 15 residues long. The CDR3 sequence is CASSVNPGGWETQYF. CDR3 nucleotides: TGTGCCAGCAGCGTAAATCCAGGGGGGTGGGAGACCCAGTACTTC.

This sequence joins TRBV2 and TRBJ2-3; maybe TRBD1 (6 bases). This CDR3 spans 15 amino acids. V lost 11 bases to trimming and J lost 1 base, with 19 bases between them. Germline loops: CDR1 SNHLY, CDR2 FYNNEI. CDR3 bases: TGTGCCGTACCATTAAGTTGGGGGCGCACAGATACGCAGTATTTT. Residues: CAVPLSWGRTDTQYF.

The gene calls are TRBV24-1 and TRBJ2-3, with 7 positions matching TRBD2. The CDR3 is 15 amino acids. Germline V lookup: CDR1 KGHDR, CDR2 SFDVKD. Trimming at V came to 7 bases and at J to 2 bases, leaving 8 bases not matched to a gene. This CDR3 is CATSDPGTITDTQYF. The CDR3, as DNA: TGTGCCACCAGCGACCCTGGGACTATCACAGATACGCAGTATTTT.

The CDR3 nucleotides read TGTGCCAGCAGTTCCGGGACTAGCGGGAACAATGAGCAGTTCTTC. This encodes CASSSGTSGNNEQFF. The rearrangement uses TRBV6-5 and TRBJ2-1; 13 bases agree with TRBD2. V lost 4 bases and J lost 5; bases outside the gene matches: 2. CDR1 is MNHEY and CDR2 is SVGAGI in the germline V gene. This CDR3 has 15 amino acids.

The V and J genes are TRBV7-9 and TRBJ2-5, with D perhaps TRBD2 (7 bases). The V and J ends lost 5 bases and 5 bases respectively, with 21 bases between them. Germline V gives CDR1 SEHNR, CDR2 FQNEAQ (reference sequence). The CDR3 length is 16 residues. CDR3 nucleotide sequence: TGTGCCAGCAGCAACGGGGCTCGGGGGGCGTGGGAGACCCAGTACTTC. It translates to CASSNGARGAWETQYF.

This clone has just a few counts. The chain combines TRBV5-4 with TRBJ1-4; weak D call: TRBD1 (5 bases). V was trimmed by 7 bases and J by 7 bases, leaving 14 bases between them. This CDR3 region has 13 residues. CDR1 and CDR2 (germline): SGHNT, YYREEE (reference sequence). The CDR3 coding sequence is TGTGCCAGCCCGGGGGTAGGGAGTGAAAAACTGTTTTTT. Its translation: CASPGVGSEKLFF.

The chain uses TRBV6-1 and TRBJ1-2; 8 bases match TRBD1. V dropped 4 bases and J dropped 8; count of bases not matched to a gene: 18. The CDR3 runs to 17 residues. CDR1 and CDR2 from the germline V gene are MNHNS and SASEGT. CDR3 coding DNA: TGTGCCAGCAGTGCAACACGCTTCCCCCAGGGGGCGGGCGGCTACACCTTC. Translation: CASSATRFPQGAGGYTF.

This chain connects TRBV4-2 to TRBJ1-3; tentative D call: TRBD1 (6 bases). The CDR3 loop spans 18 amino acids. CDR1 is LGHNA and CDR2 is YNFKEQ in the germline V gene. Between the trimmed V and J ends, which lost 1 base and 0 bases, there was a span of 16 bases. DNA of the CDR3: TGTGCCAGCAGCCAAGCTGCCGGGACAACGTTCTCTGGAAACACCATATATTTT. It codes for CASSQAAGTTFSGNTIYF.

V is TRBV7-8 and J is TRBJ2-2; the D is unclear. CDR1 SGHVS and CDR2 FQNEAQ come from the germline V gene. V was cut by 4 bases and J by 5 bases, with 11 bases left in between. This CDR3 has 14 residues. CDR3 nucleotide sequence: TGTGCCAGCAGCTCCGACGCGAGGACCGGGGAGCTGTTTTTT. It encodes CASSSDARTGELFF.

The J gene is TRBJ2-7, the V gene TRBV7-2; tentatively, D is TRBD1 (5 bases). Germline V gene data show CDR1 as SGHTA and CDR2 as FQGNSA. This CDR3 comprises 12 residues. Trimming took off 2 bases at V and 6 bases at J, with 8 bases between the two ends. DNA for the CDR3: TGTGCCAGCAGCTTATGGGGCAGCGAGCAGTACTTC. It translates to CASSLWGSEQYF.